The 13 T cell receptor beta chains listed next were all sequenced from one sample in a study of T cells in Graves' hyperthyroidism and ophthalmopathy. Amplification targeted TCR beta CDR3 regions from RNA transcripts. The study used the HTBI primer set for a first-round RT-PCR of the TCR CDR3. One entry per CDR3 protein, called by TCRdb with MiXCR from the multiplex PCR reads. The sample yields under 700,000 distinct CDR3 sequences, 16% seen once. Specimen: blood. The receptors come from a woman aged 18-29 years with Graves' hyperthyroidism.

The CDR3 nucleotides read TGTGCCAGCAGTTTCTCCGGGGGTTTCACAGATACGCAGTATTTT. It yields the protein CASSFSGGFTDTQYF. The chain joins TRBV28 to TRBJ2-3; tentatively, D is TRBD2 (6 bases). Germline V lookup: CDR1 MDHEN, CDR2 SYDVKM. The CDR3 has 15 residues. The V end was cut by 3 bases, the J end by 2 bases, with 12 bases between.

The V gene is TRBV2, the J gene TRBJ2-2, with D perhaps TRBD2 (6 bases). With 0 bases removed from V and 7 bases from J, the gap between germline ends came to 12 bases. In germline, CDR1 is SNHLY, CDR2 FYNNEI. This CDR3 comprises 15 residues. The CDR3, as DNA: TGTGCCAGCAGTGAAGCAGTAGGAGGGATCGGGGAGCTGTTTTTT. This translates into CASSEAVGGIGELFF.

This clonotype has a handful of counts. V and J are TRBV6-2 or TRBV6-3 and TRBJ2-3; D gene ambiguous. This CDR3 contains 14 residues. The germline CDR1 and CDR2 sequences are MNHEY and SVGEGT. Trimming removed 6 bases at V and 0 bases at J, with 10 bases between. DNA of the CDR3: TGTGCCAGCAGCGAGCGCACTAGCACAGATACGCAGTATTTT. It specifies CASSERTSTDTQYF.

At least ten counts were recorded for this clonotype. V and J are TRBV2 and TRBJ2-3, with TRBD1 identical over 9 bases. V shed 7 bases, J shed 6 bases, and the junction held 14 bases outside the gene matches. Looked up from germline, CDR1 is SNHLY and CDR2 is FYNNEI. The CDR3 length is 16 residues. The CDR3 DNA follows: TGTGCCAGCACCTCTGTCCGGGACAGGGTCCCCGATACGCAGTATTTT. Translating gives CASTSVRDRVPDTQYF.

A remark on this clonotype: A read error may explain this, as a much larger clone is one base away. The chain has TRBV5-1 and TRBJ2-1; D unresolved. Germline CDR1 is SGHRS and CDR2 is YFSETQ. V was pared by 4 bases and J by 9 bases, with 14 bases between. The CDR3 consists of 13 residues. CDR3 in amino acids: CASSPDPKCEQFF. CDR3 nucleotides: TGCGCCAGCAGCCCGGACCCAAAGTGTGAGCAGTTCTTC.

This clonotype was recorded at least ten times. The chain recombines TRBV7-9 with TRBJ2-7; D perhaps matches TRBD2 (5 bases). Trimming took off 5 bases at V and 4 bases at J, with 12 bases between the two ends. Germline V gene sequence: CDR1 SEHNR, CDR2 FQNEAQ (reference sequence). CDR3 length equals 13 residues. The CDR3 nucleotides read TGTGCCAGCAGCCACCCCCAGCGGTACGAGCAGTACTTC. Translated, it gives CASSHPQRYEQYF. Looking up the rest from reference TRBV7-9 and TRBJ2-7 gives the full variable domain: DTGVSQNPRHKITKRGQNVTFRCDPISEHNRLYWYRQTLGQGPEFLTYFQNEAQLEKSRLLSDRFSAERPKGSFSTLEIQRTEQGDSAMYLCASSHPQRYEQYFGPGTRLTVT.

This clonotype was counted between two and nine times. The V and J genes are TRBV5-1 and TRBJ2-5; 8 nucleotides line up with TRBD1. Germline CDR1 SGHRS, CDR2 YFSETQ. V was clipped by 4 bases and J by 3 bases; unmatched bases: 5. The CDR3 consists of 14 residues. The CDR3 DNA is TGCGCCAGCAGCCTCTGGACAGGGAAAGAGACCCAGTACTTC. It is translated as CASSLWTGKETQYF.

The chain is built from TRBV5-1 and TRBJ2-3, with a possible D match to TRBD2 (5 bases). The CDR3 has 14 amino acids. CDR1 and CDR2 (germline): SGHRS, YFSETQ. V was trimmed by 4 bases and J by 1 base, leaving 10 bases between them. DNA for the CDR3: TGCGCCAGCAGCGGTTGGACTGGCACAGATACGCAGTATTTT. Amino acid sequence: CASSGWTGTDTQYF.

The chain joins TRBV10-1 to TRBJ2-1, with a weak D call TRBD2 (6 bases). Germline V gene data show CDR1 as WNHNN and CDR2 as SYGVQD (reference sequence). The CDR3 has 12 residues. Trimming took off 7 bases at V and 6 bases at J, with 10 bases between the two ends. Written as DNA, the CDR3 is TGCGCCAGCAATAGACTAGTCAATGAGCAGTTCTTC. It codes for CASNRLVNEQFF.

The chain couples TRBV18 to TRBJ1-1; TRBD1 is a possible D gene (5 bases). CDR3 length: 17 residues. Germline CDR1 and CDR2: KGHSH and LQKENI. Trimming stripped 0 bases from V and 4 bases from J, with 18 bases between. The CDR3 sequence: CASSPPGAVTLGTEAFF. The DNA for the CDR3 is TGTGCCAGCTCACCACCAGGGGCGGTTACATTAGGCACTGAAGCTTTCTTT.

In this sample, this clonotype turned up many times. The chain carries TRBV7-9 and TRBJ2-7, with TRBD1 matching 8 bases. The CDR3 length is 15 residues. Germline loops: CDR1 SEHNR, CDR2 FQNEAQ (reference sequence). The V gene end was trimmed by 3 bases and the J gene end by 2 bases; junction bases not matched to a gene: 6. The chain's CDR3 is CASSFAGGATYEQYF. CDR3 sequence (DNA): TGTGCCAGCAGCTTTGCAGGGGGCGCAACCTACGAGCAGTACTTC.

The sample holds a few counts of this clonotype. This chain connects TRBV6-6 to TRBJ2-1, with 10 bases aligning to TRBD1. The V gene end was trimmed by 2 bases and the J gene end by 7 bases; junction bases not matched to a gene: 5. This CDR3 is 15 amino acids long. Germline CDR1 reads MNHNY; CDR2 reads SVGAGI (reference sequence). The CDR3, as DNA: TGTGCCAGCAGTTACCTGACAGGGGGCACGAATGAGCAGTTCTTC. Translating gives CASSYLTGGTNEQFF.

This clonotype was counted at least ten times. This chain links TRBV11-3 with TRBJ2-7; 8 nucleotides agree with TRBD2. The CDR3 has 13 amino acids. With V trimmed by 7 bases and J by 5 bases, 7 bases remained unmatched. CDR1 and CDR2 (germline): SGHNT, YENEEA. Here the CDR3 DNA reads TGTGCCAGCAAAATTAGCGGGGTGGACGAGCAGTACTTC. This sequence encodes CASKISGVDEQYF.